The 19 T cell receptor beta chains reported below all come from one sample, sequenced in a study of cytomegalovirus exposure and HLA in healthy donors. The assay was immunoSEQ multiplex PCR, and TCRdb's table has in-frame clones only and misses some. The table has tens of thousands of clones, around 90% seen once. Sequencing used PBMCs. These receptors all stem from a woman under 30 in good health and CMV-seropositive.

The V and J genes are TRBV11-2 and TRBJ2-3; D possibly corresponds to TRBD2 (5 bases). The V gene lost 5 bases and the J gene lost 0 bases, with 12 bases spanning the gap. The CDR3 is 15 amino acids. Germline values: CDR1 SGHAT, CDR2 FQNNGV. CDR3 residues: CASSLRRGSTDTQYF. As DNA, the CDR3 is TGTGCCAGCAGCCTTCGTCGGGGAAGCACAGATACGCAGTATTTT.

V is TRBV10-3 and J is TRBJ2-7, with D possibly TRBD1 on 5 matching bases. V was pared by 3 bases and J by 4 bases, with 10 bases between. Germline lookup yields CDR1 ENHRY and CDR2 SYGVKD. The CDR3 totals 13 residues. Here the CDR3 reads CAISEPRAYEQYF. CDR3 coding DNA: TGTGCCATCAGTGAACCCAGGGCTTACGAGCAGTACTTC.

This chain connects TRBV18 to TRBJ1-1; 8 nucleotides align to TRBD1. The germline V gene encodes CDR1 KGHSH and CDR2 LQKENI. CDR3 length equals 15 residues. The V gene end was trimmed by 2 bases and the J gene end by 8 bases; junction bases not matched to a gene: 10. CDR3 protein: CASSPSPGTGSEAFF. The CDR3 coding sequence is TGTGCCAGCTCACCATCACCCGGGACAGGATCCGAAGCTTTCTTT.

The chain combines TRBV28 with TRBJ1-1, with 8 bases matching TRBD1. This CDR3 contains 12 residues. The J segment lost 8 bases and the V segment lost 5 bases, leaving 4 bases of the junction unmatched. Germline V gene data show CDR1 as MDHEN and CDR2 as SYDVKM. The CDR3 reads CASSATGEEAFF. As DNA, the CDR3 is TGTGCCAGCAGTGCGACAGGGGAGGAAGCTTTCTTT.

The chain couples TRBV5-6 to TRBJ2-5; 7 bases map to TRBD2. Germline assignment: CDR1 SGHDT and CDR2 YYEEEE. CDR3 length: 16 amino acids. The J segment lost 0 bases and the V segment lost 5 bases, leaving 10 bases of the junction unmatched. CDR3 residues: CASRRSPTSYQETQYF. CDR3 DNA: TGTGCCAGCAGGCGGTCCCCGACTAGCTACCAAGAGACCCAGTACTTC.

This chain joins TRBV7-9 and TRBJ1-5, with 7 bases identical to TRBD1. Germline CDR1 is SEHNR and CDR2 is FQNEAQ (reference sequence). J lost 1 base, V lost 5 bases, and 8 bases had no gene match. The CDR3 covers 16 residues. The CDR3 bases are TGTGCCAGCAGCCTGAATGAGGGGGCGAGCAATCAGCCCCAGCATTTT. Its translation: CASSLNEGASNQPQHF.

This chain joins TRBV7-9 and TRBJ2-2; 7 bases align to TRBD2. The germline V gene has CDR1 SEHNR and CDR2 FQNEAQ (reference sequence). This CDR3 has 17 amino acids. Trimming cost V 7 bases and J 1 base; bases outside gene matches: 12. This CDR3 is CASIRISLAVNTGELFF. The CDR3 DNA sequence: TGTGCCAGCATCAGAATCAGCCTAGCGGTGAACACCGGGGAGCTGTTTTTT. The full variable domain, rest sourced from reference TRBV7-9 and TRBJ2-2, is DTGVSQNPRHKITKRGQNVTFRCDPISEHNRLYWYRQTLGQGPEFLTYFQNEAQLEKSRLLSDRFSAERPKGSFSTLEIQRTEQGDSAMYLCASIRISLAVNTGELFFGEGSRLTVL.

The CDR3 DNA sequence: TGTGCCAGCAGCTTGGGCGCAGGGACTAACTATGGCTACACCTTC. Protein: CASSLGAGTNYGYTF. The chain links TRBV5-4 to TRBJ1-2; D possibly corresponds to TRBD1 (5 bases). Germline loops: CDR1 SGHNT, CDR2 YYREEE (reference sequence). Between the trimmed V and J ends, which lost 0 bases and 0 bases, there was a span of 9 bases. CDR3 length: 15 amino acids. Using reference TRBV5-4 and TRBJ1-2 for the parts outside the CDR3, the full variable domain is ETGVTQSPTHLIKTRGQQVTLRCSSQSGHNTVSWYQQALGQGPQFIFQYYREEENGRGNFPPRFSGLQFPNYSSELNVNALELDDSALYLCASSLGAGTNYGYTFGSGTRLTVV.

Written as DNA, the CDR3 is TGTGCCAGCACACCTAGCGGGAGTTACAATGAGCAGTTCTTC. Its protein is CASTPSGSYNEQFF. The chain is built from TRBV6-1 and TRBJ2-1, with 10 bases that match TRBD2. The CDR3 loop spans 14 amino acids. V lost 7 bases and J lost 4; bases outside the gene matches: 4. From germline, CDR1 is MNHNS and CDR2 SASEGT.

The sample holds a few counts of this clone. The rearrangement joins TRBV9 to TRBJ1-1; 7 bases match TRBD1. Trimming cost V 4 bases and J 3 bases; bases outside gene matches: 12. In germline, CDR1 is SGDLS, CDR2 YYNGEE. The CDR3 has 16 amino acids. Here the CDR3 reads CASSPRAGGFHTEAFF. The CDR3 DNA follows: TGTGCCAGCAGCCCCCGGGCAGGGGGTTTTCACACTGAAGCTTTCTTT.

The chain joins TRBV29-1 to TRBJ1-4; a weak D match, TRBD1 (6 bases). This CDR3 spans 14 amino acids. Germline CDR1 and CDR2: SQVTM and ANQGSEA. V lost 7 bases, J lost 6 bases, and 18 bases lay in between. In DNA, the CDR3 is TGCAGCGCCGTAACAGGGTTTCGTGATGAAAAACTGTTTTTT. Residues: CSAVTGFRDEKLFF.

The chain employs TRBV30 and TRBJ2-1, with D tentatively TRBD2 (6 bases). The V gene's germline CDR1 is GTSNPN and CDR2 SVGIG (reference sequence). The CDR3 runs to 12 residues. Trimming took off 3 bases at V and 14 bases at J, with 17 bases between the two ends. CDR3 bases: TGTGCCTGGAGGCGGGGACTCCTCAGGGAGTTCTTC. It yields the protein CAWRRGLLREFF.

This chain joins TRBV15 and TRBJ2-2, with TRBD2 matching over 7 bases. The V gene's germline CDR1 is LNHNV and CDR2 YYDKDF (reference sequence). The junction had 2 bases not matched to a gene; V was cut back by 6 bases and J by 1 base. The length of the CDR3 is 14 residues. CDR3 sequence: CATRGRGNTGELFF. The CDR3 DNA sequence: TGTGCCACCAGGGGGAGGGGGAACACCGGGGAGCTGTTTTTT.

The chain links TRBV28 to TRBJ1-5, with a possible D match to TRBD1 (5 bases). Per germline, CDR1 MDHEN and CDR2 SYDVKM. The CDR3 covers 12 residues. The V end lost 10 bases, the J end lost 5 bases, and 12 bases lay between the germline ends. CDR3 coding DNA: TGTGCCACCCGACAGACCGATCAGCCCCAGCATTTT. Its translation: CATRQTDQPQHF. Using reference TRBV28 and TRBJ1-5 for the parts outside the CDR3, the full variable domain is DVKVTQSSRYLVKRTGEKVFLECVQDMDHENMFWYRQDPGLGLRLIYFSYDVKMKEKGDIPEGYSVSREKKERFSLILESASTNQTSMYLCATRQTDQPQHFGDGTRLSIL.

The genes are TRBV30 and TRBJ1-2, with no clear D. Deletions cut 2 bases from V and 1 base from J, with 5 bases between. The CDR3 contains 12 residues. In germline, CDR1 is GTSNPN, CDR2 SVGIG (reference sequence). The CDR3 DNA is TGTGCCTGGAGTCGGGGTAACTATGGCTACACCTTC. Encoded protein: CAWSRGNYGYTF.

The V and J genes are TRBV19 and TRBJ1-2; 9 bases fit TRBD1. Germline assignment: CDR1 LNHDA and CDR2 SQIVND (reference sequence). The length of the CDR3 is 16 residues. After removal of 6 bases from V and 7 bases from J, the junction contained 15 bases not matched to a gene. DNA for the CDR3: TGTGCCAGTAGCACCGACGGGACAGGGTTTTCAGGTGGCTACACCTTC. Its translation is CASSTDGTGFSGGYTF.

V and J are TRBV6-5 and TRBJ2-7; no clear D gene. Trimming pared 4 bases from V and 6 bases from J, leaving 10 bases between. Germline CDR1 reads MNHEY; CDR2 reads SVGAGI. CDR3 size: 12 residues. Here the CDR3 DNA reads TGTGCCAGCAGTTCTCGGAGATCCGAGCAGTACTTC. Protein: CASSSRRSEQYF.

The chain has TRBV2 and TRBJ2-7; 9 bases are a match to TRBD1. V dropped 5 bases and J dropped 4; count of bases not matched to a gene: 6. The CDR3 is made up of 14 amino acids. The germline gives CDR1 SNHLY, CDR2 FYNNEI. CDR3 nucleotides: TGTGCCAGCAGTCGACAGGGGGGTATATACGAGCAGTACTTC. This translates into CASSRQGGIYEQYF.

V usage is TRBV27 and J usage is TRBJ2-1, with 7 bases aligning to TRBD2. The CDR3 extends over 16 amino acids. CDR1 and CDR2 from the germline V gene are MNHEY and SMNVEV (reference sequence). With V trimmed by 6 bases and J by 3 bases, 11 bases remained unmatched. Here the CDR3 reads CASRPTLANDYNEQFF. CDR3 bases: TGTGCCAGCAGACCAACACTAGCGAATGACTACAATGAGCAGTTCTTC.